This TCR beta chain is drawn from a study of identical twins. TCRdb re-derived calls from the 5' RACE reads in MiXCR, one entry per CDR3 protein. The sample contains some 790,000 distinct CDR3 sequences, roughly 20% of which appear only once. Germline values: CDR1 SGDLS, CDR2 YYNGEE. V was clipped by 4 bases and J by 2 bases, with 17 bases between them. The CDR3 is 16 amino acids. This clonotype has just a few counts. A further study also used this sample, focusing on T cells expressing NK-cell markers. As that study records: It was sorted CD3+CD56+NKG2C+, CD3+CD56+NKG2C- and CD3+CD56-NKG2C+ T cells that supplied the TCR beta repertoires. The authors applied an anti-gamma-delta TCR antibody in several experiments, and it restricted sorting to alpha-beta TCR T cells.

The sequenced sample consisted of PBMCs. This TCR was recovered from a woman younger than 30 in good health. V and J are TRBV9 and TRBJ2-3; D may correspond to TRBD1 or TRBD2 (5 bases each). In DNA, the CDR3 is TGTGCCAGCAGCCCACGGTCTAGCAGGGCCACAGATACGCAGTATTTT. It translates to CASSPRSSRATDTQYF.